This T cell receptor beta chain comes out of a study of spatial heterogeneity in lung cancer. Overall study context: As counted in raw reads, each unique TCR and UMI combination appeared more than ten times on average. Points from the study as a whole: Ubiquitous expanded tumor TCRs were observed in blood more at resection than follow-up.

J gave up 6 bases and V 1 base, and 4 bases lay outside the gene matches. The CDR3 covers 16 residues. The germline CDR1 and CDR2 sequences are SGHTA and FQGNSA. The time point was: sample taken at primary tumor resection. Whole RNA came from tumor, nontumor lung or frozen PBMC and was sequenced without being sorted. This clonotype was picked up a small number of times. As yet, its antigen is unknown. Every TCR cDNA molecule carried a tag that served as a unique molecular identifier. In TCRdb, the 5' RACE reads were re-called with MiXCR into one record per CDR3 protein. Of 28,000 or so distinct CDR3 sequences in the sample, roughly 8.4% were seen once.

This specimen was PBMCs, taken at surgery. The TCR sequence derives from a female donor with early-stage non-small cell lung cancer. The chain has TRBV7-2 and TRBJ1-5, with TRBD1 matching 12 bases. The CDR3: CASSLGGQGASQPQHF. CDR3 bases: TGTGCCAGCAGCTTAGGGGGACAGGGGGCCAGTCAGCCCCAGCATTTT.